Following are 7 T cell receptor beta chains from one sample sequenced in a study of post-analysis software for immune sequencing data. Findings of the study overall: TRBV segments more frequent in patients than in controls numbered five and included TRBV5-6, TRBV5-1 and TRBV20-1.

Unique-molecular-identifier-tagged TCR beta cDNA libraries were used. TCRdb redid the calling of the PCR reads with MiXCR, one entry per CDR3 protein. The table includes approximately 250,000 distinct CDR3 sequences, 30% to 45% detected once. These receptors lack a known antigen. Sample: blood. All receptors derive from a girl between 10 and 17 years old with multiple sclerosis.

The table lists this clonotype with a count of one. The chain joins TRBV7-3 to TRBJ2-3; 15 positions agree with TRBD2. The CDR3 contains 17 residues. In germline, CDR1 is SGHTA, CDR2 FQGTGA. V lost 4 bases to trimming and J lost 10 bases; unmatched junction nucleotides: 12. The CDR3 is CASSWGGTSGRPNAQYF. In nucleotides, the CDR3 is TGTGCCAGCAGCTGGGGCGGGACTAGCGGGAGGCCCAACGCGCAGTATTTT.

As for this clonotype: A read error is possible here, since a much larger clone lies one base away. The rearrangement links TRBV5-1 to TRBJ1-5; 7 bases fit TRBD1. V dropped 0 bases and J dropped 9; count of bases not matched to a gene: 6. Per the germline V gene, CDR1 is SGHRS and CDR2 is YFSETQ. The CDR3 has 14 residues. The CDR3 DNA is TGCGCCAGCAGCTTGGGTGAGGGGGCACGGCCCCAGCATTTT. Translating gives CASSLGEGARPQHF.

The chain recombines TRBV5-1 with TRBJ2-1, with 11 bases lining up with TRBD2. CDR1 and CDR2 (germline): SGHRS, YFSETQ. The ends lost 5 bases at V and 6 bases at J; junction bases unmatched: 4. CDR3 length: 14 residues. CDR3 coding DNA: TGCGCCAGCAGAACTAGCGGGGGTGGCAATGAGCAGTTCTTC. Its protein product is CASRTSGGGNEQFF.

With regard to this clonotype: Being one base from a much bigger clone, this may be a read error. The chain recombines TRBV5-1 with TRBJ1-2; D gene ambiguous. CDR1 and CDR2 from the germline V gene are SGHRS and YFSETQ. V lost 4 bases, J lost 9 bases, and 19 bases lay in between. There are 14 residues in the CDR3. CDR3 DNA: TGCGCCAGCAGCCCCGACCTCGGGGAGTATAGCTACACCTTC. Residues: CASSPDLGEYSYTF.

This clonotype was counted between two and nine times. The V and J genes are TRBV10-3 and TRBJ2-2, with 8 bases fitting TRBD1. This CDR3 is 14 amino acids long. Germline CDR1 is ENHRY and CDR2 is SYGVKD. J lost 6 bases, V lost 10 bases, and 10 bases had no gene match. As DNA, the CDR3 is TGTGCCAGCTGCGAGACAGGGGTAGCCGGGGAGCTGTTTTTT. Translated: CASCETGVAGELFF.

About this clonotype itself: This may be a read error: a much more frequent sequence differs by one nucleotide. The chain links TRBV28 to TRBJ2-7; 7 nucleotides line up with TRBD1. J was trimmed by 1 base and V by 6 bases; bases with no gene match: 6. This CDR3 region has 14 residues. CDR1 is MDHEN and CDR2 is SYDVKM in the germline V gene. CDR3 DNA: TGTGCCAGCAGGTTGAGGGGGCAATCCTACGAGCAGTACTTC. It yields the protein CASRLRGQSYEQYF.

In its sample, this clonotype was seen many times. The rearrangement links TRBV5-1 to TRBJ2-6, with D perhaps matching TRBD1 (6 bases). The length of the CDR3 is 16 residues. V gave up 10 bases and J gave up 2 bases, with 19 bases separating them. Germline V CDR1 and CDR2: SGHRS, YFSETQ. CDR3 sequence: CAGRDISTPGANVLTF. In DNA form, the CDR3 reads TGCGCCGGCCGGGACATTTCGACTCCTGGGGCCAACGTCCTGACTTTC. Supplemented by reference TRBV5-1 and TRBJ2-6, the full variable domain reads KAGVTQTPRYLIKTRGQQVTLSCSPISGHRSVSWYQQTPGQGLQFLFEYFSETQRNKGNFPGRFSGRQFSNSRSEMNVSTLELGDSALYLCAGRDISTPGANVLTFGAGSRLTVL.